This note documents a single T cell receptor (beta chain) sequence. The antigen is unknown. This CDR3 spans 14 amino acids. CDR1 and CDR2 from the germline V gene are GTSNPN and SVGIG (reference sequence). Trimming left V 4 bases short and J 5 bases short, with 17 bases between. This specimen belongs to a study of cytomegalovirus exposure and HLA in healthy donors. In the study overall: The 120 validation repertoires and the 650 to 850 first-cohort repertoires shared a platform, a later analysis reported.

General observations from the study: Cytomegalovirus-associated TCR beta chains were listed, numbering approximately 150. Within the 130 or so validation repertoires, first-cohort TCR clusters tended to co-occur, according to a later analysis.

This table comes from immunoSEQ multiplex PCR, and its TCRdb copy is limited to in-frame clones, with some not included. The sample includes about 71,000 clones, 94% of them seen just once. The TCR was taken from a woman aged 18-29 years in good health and CMV-seronegative. Sequenced: PBMCs. The J gene is TRBJ2-5, the V gene TRBV30; possibly TRBD1 for D (6 bases). In DNA, the CDR3 is TGTGCCTGGACGGAAACAGGGTTGTGGGAGACCCAGTACTTC. Its protein product is CAWTETGLWETQYF. Based on the CDR3 plus reference TRBV30 and TRBJ2-5, the full variable domain is SQTIHQWPATLVQPVGSPLSLECTVEGTSNPNLYWYRQAAGRGLQLLFYSVGIGQISSEVPQNLSASRPQDRQFILSSKKLLLSDSGFYLCAWTETGLWETQYFGPGTRLLVL.